This T cell receptor beta chain derives from a study of monozygotic twins with inflammatory bowel disease. Study outcomes and limitations: Separate T cell subtypes could not be resolved from one another. Other individuals had fewer clonotypes in common with IBD patients than with healthy twins, especially with disease activity.

TCRdb reprocessed the 5' RACE reads, with one entry per CDR3 protein and no DNA. Its table records around 410,000 distinct CDR3 sequences. From germline, CDR1 is MNHEY and CDR2 SVGAGI. The length of the CDR3 is 18 residues. As regards this clonotype: Antigen: not known.

The sample consisted of blood. The V gene is TRBV6-5, the J gene TRBJ1-5; TCRdb's D call of TRBD1 is untestable without DNA. The source of this sequence is a human donor with ulcerative colitis or Crohn's disease, or a healthy co-twin of an affected twin (not recorded which). CDR3 protein: CASSGRWGVAMSNQPQHF.